These 24 T cell receptor beta chains were all obtained from the same sample, sequenced in a study of CD4 T cell repertoires in COVID-19. The repertoire was sequenced with immunoSEQ multiplex PCR; TCRdb's copy has only in-frame clones and lacks some. The table lists some 71,000 clones, 80% to 90% of them singletons. Sequences were derived from CD4+ T cells from peripheral blood, sampled after recovery from COVID-19. All receptors come from a human donor who had COVID-19.

This clone has just a few counts. The chain employs TRBV14 and TRBJ1-6; D remains unclear. The CDR3 is made up of 14 amino acids. The germline gives CDR1 SGHDN, CDR2 FVKESK. The V end was cut by 0 bases, the J end by 9 bases, with 9 bases between. CDR3 sequence: CASSQDGRVSPLHF. The CDR3 DNA reads as TGTGCCAGCAGCCAAGATGGAAGGGTTTCACCCCTCCACTTT.

The rearrangement joins TRBV5-6 to TRBJ2-5, with D perhaps TRBD2 (6 bases). Germline assignment: CDR1 SGHDT and CDR2 YYEEEE. This CDR3 is 14 amino acids long. The V gene lost 3 bases and the J gene lost 7 bases, with 16 bases spanning the gap. CDR3 protein: CASSSRTIRVTQYF. The CDR3 bases are TGTGCCAGCAGCTCGCGGACTATCCGGGTGACCCAGTACTTC. Drawing the rest from reference TRBV5-6 and TRBJ2-5, the complete variable domain is DAGVTQSPTHLIKTRGQQVTLRCSPKSGHDTVSWYQQALGQGPQFIFQYYEEEERQRGNFPDRFSGHQFPNYSSELNVNALLLGDSALYLCASSSRTIRVTQYFGPGTRLLVL.

The J gene is TRBJ1-1, the V gene TRBV19; D remains unclear. The V gene's germline CDR1 is LNHDA and CDR2 SQIVND (reference sequence). This CDR3 spans 14 amino acids. Trimming removed 2 bases from V and 4 bases from J, with 11 bases in between. CDR3: CASSILGYSTEAFF. Written as DNA, the CDR3 is TGTGCCAGTAGTATATTGGGGTACAGCACTGAAGCTTTCTTT. The whole variable domain, remainder taken from reference TRBV19 and TRBJ1-1, is DGGITQSPKYLFRKEGQNVTLSCEQNLNHDAMYWYRQDPGQGLRLIYYSQIVNDFQKGDIAEGYSVSREKKESFPLTVTSAQKNPTAFYLCASSILGYSTEAFFGQGTRLTVV.

The chain combines TRBV18 with TRBJ2-5, with 7 bases fitting TRBD1. In germline, CDR1 is KGHSH, CDR2 LQKENI. This CDR3 comprises 14 residues. The ends lost 7 bases at V and 2 bases at J; junction bases unmatched: 7. CDR3 in amino acids: CASFRDRLQETQYF. CDR3 coding DNA: TGTGCCAGCTTCCGGGACAGATTACAAGAGACCCAGTACTTC.

This clone was observed once. The CDR3 coding sequence is TGTGCCAGTAGTATAACCGTGCGATCCGAGCAGTACTTC. Encoded protein: CASSITVRSEQYF. The rearrangement uses TRBV19 and TRBJ2-7, with D unresolved. Trimming stripped 2 bases from V and 6 bases from J, with 11 bases between. Per the germline V gene, CDR1 is LNHDA and CDR2 is SQIVND (reference sequence). The CDR3 is made up of 13 amino acids. The variable domain in full, completed from reference TRBV19 and TRBJ2-7, reads DGGITQSPKYLFRKEGQNVTLSCEQNLNHDAMYWYRQDPGQGLRLIYYSQIVNDFQKGDIAEGYSVSREKKESFPLTVTSAQKNPTAFYLCASSITVRSEQYFGPGTRLTVT.

The rearrangement joins TRBV5-1 to TRBJ2-7; 9 positions match TRBD2. With V trimmed by 4 bases and J by 3 bases, 14 bases remained unmatched. Germline assignment: CDR1 SGHRS and CDR2 YFSETQ. The length of the CDR3 is 17 residues. The CDR3 nucleotides are TGCGCCAGCAGCCCTAGCGGGACCGCAGGAGTGGGCTACGAGCAGTACTTC. It codes for CASSPSGTAGVGYEQYF. Based on the CDR3 plus reference TRBV5-1 and TRBJ2-7, the full variable domain is KAGVTQTPRYLIKTRGQQVTLSCSPISGHRSVSWYQQTPGQGLQFLFEYFSETQRNKGNFPGRFSGRQFSNSRSEMNVSTLELGDSALYLCASSPSGTAGVGYEQYFGPGTRLTVT.

The V and J genes are TRBV5-1 and TRBJ2-1, with a tentative D call TRBD2 (6 bases). CDR3 length: 16 residues. Trimming shortened V by 4 bases and J by 7 bases, and 21 bases separated the two germline ends. Germline CDR1 SGHRS, CDR2 YFSETQ. As DNA, the CDR3 is TGCGCCAGCAGCCAATCGCGGGACCACGAAAAGAATGAGCAGTTCTTC. Its translation: CASSQSRDHEKNEQFF. Filled out from reference TRBV5-1 and TRBJ2-1, the complete variable domain reads KAGVTQTPRYLIKTRGQQVTLSCSPISGHRSVSWYQQTPGQGLQFLFEYFSETQRNKGNFPGRFSGRQFSNSRSEMNVSTLELGDSALYLCASSQSRDHEKNEQFFGPGTRLTVL.

The chain employs TRBV19 and TRBJ2-1; 8 nucleotides align to TRBD2. V shed 1 base, J shed 8 bases, and the junction held 4 bases outside the gene matches. The CDR3 spans 14 residues. The germline gives CDR1 LNHDA, CDR2 SQIVND (reference sequence). Written as DNA, the CDR3 is TGTGCCAGTAGTATAGGGACTAGCTTCGATGAGCAGTTCTTC. Its protein product is CASSIGTSFDEQFF.

A single count supports this clone. The chain combines TRBV27 with TRBJ1-2, with a weak D call TRBD1 (5 bases). The CDR3 runs to 13 residues. Germline CDR1 MNHEY, CDR2 SMNVEV (reference sequence). Trimming pared 3 bases from V and 8 bases from J, leaving 13 bases between. CDR3: CASSLGLTSGYTF. For the CDR3, the DNA is TGTGCCAGCAGTTTGGGACTCACGAGCGGCTACACCTTC.

About this clone: The germline gene is not matched at one end of the junction; a read error may be the cause. The V and J genes are TRBV19 and TRBJ2-5, with 8 bases that match TRBD1. The CDR3 consists of 14 residues. Looked up from germline, CDR1 is LNHDA and CDR2 is SQIVND (reference sequence). The CDR3 DNA reads TGTGCCAGTAGCCAGACAGGGGCCCAAAAGACCCAGTACTTC. Its translation is CASSQTGAQKTQYF.

The V and J genes are TRBV5-4 and TRBJ2-1; 11 positions match TRBD1. The CDR3 spans 17 residues. V trimming: 7 bases; J trimming: 3 bases; junction bases outside the gene matches: 12. Per the germline V gene, CDR1 is SGHNT and CDR2 is YYREEE (reference sequence). In DNA, the CDR3 is TGTGCCAGCGCGGATCGGGTGGGGACAGGGGGCTACAATGAGCAGTTCTTC. Translation gives CASADRVGTGGYNEQFF.

Only one count was recorded for this clone. J is TRBJ2-2 and V is TRBV5-1; 10 positions agree with TRBD2. The junction had 3 bases not matched to a gene; V was cut back by 3 bases and J by 4 bases. This CDR3 region has 15 residues. CDR1 and CDR2 (germline): SGHRS, YFSETQ. CDR3 nucleotide sequence: TGCGCCAGCAGCTCCGAGCGGGGGGGCACCGGGGAGCTGTTTTTT. It specifies CASSSERGGTGELFF.

This chain links TRBV7-9 with TRBJ1-1; no firm D call. This CDR3 has 13 amino acids. V was cut by 5 bases and J by 4 bases, with 11 bases left in between. The germline CDR1 and CDR2 sequences are SEHNR and FQNEAQ (reference sequence). In DNA, the CDR3 is TGTGCCAGCAGCCGCCCACCCATCACTGAAGCTTTCTTT. Translated: CASSRPPITEAFF.

The V gene is TRBV28, the J gene TRBJ1-4; TRBD1 might be the D (5 bases). Trimming took off 3 bases at V and 13 bases at J, with 12 bases between the two ends. The CDR3 loop spans 12 amino acids. CDR1 and CDR2 (germline): MDHEN, SYDVKM. The CDR3 here is CASSFVEGALFF. Written as DNA, the CDR3 is TGTGCCAGCAGTTTCGTGGAAGGGGCACTGTTTTTT.

The chain links TRBV19 to TRBJ2-5; TRBD2 agrees at 7 bases. V lost 7 bases, J lost 3 bases, and 11 bases stayed unmatched. This CDR3 spans 15 amino acids. The germline V gene encodes CDR1 LNHDA and CDR2 SQIVND (reference sequence). The CDR3 loop reads CASNPPGTTKETQYF. The CDR3 bases are TGTGCCAGTAATCCTCCCGGGACTACTAAAGAGACCCAGTACTTC.

The genes are TRBV6-2 or TRBV6-3 and TRBJ2-1; 7 nucleotides align to TRBD1. This CDR3 spans 16 amino acids. The trim removed 6 bases at V and 3 bases at J, leaving 11 bases unmatched. The germline V gene has CDR1 MNHEY and CDR2 SVGEGT. The CDR3 protein is CASSPLTGTVYNEQFF. The CDR3 nucleotides are TGTGCCAGCAGCCCCTTAACCGGGACAGTCTACAATGAGCAGTTCTTC.

The genes are TRBV20-1 and TRBJ2-7, with D perhaps matching TRBD2 (6 bases). V was pared by 3 bases and J by 3 bases, with 18 bases between. The CDR3 extends over 15 amino acids. Germline assignment: CDR1 DFQATT and CDR2 SNEGSKA (reference sequence). CDR3 DNA sequence: TGCAGTGCTAGTTTCTTATCTGGGGGGAACTACGAGCAGTACTTC. It yields the protein CSASFLSGGNYEQYF.

Only a few counts were recorded for this clone. CDR3 amino acids: CASSPSGGQVYEQYF. In nucleotides, the CDR3 is TGCGCCAGCAGCCCAAGCGGGGGGCAAGTCTACGAGCAGTACTTC. The chain links TRBV10-2 to TRBJ2-7; 9 bases map to TRBD2. The germline gives CDR1 WSHSY, CDR2 SAAADI. This CDR3 comprises 15 residues. The junction had 9 bases not matched to a gene; V was cut back by 6 bases and J by 3 bases.

This rearrangement joins TRBV29-1 to TRBJ2-3; TRBD2 aligns across 11 bases. The CDR3 is 18 amino acids. J lost 3 bases, V lost 3 bases, and 14 bases had no gene match. Germline V lookup: CDR1 SQVTM, CDR2 ANQGSEA. The CDR3 region has the DNA TGCAGCGTTGACGTGAGGGACAGTTCTAGCGGGAGGACAGATACGCAGTATTTT. It codes for CSVDVRDSSSGRTDTQYF.

The J gene is TRBJ2-7, the V gene TRBV11-2; D remains unclear. The CDR3 extends over 13 amino acids. Germline V lookup: CDR1 SGHAT, CDR2 FQNNGV. Trimming removed 1 base at V and 0 bases at J, with 4 bases between. The CDR3 nucleotides are TGTGCCAGCAGCTTAGCCGTCTCCTACGAGCAGTACTTC. Its protein is CASSLAVSYEQYF. The full variable domain, its missing parts supplied by reference TRBV11-2 and TRBJ2-7, is EAGVAQSPRYKIIEKRQSVAFWCNPISGHATLYWYQQILGQGPKLLIQFQNNGVVDDSQLPKDRFSAERLKGVDSTLKIQPAKLEDSAVYLCASSLAVSYEQYFGPGTRLTVT.

This chain uses TRBV3-1 (or the pseudogene TRBV3-2) with TRBJ1-6; D gene uncertain. Trimming cost V 7 bases and J 9 bases, with 19 bases left between them. Looked up from germline, CDR1 is LGHDT and CDR2 is YNNKEL (reference sequence). The CDR3 consists of 15 residues. CDR3 amino acids: CASTDGLGRASPLHF. CDR3 nucleotides: TGTGCCAGCACCGACGGCCTGGGGAGGGCTTCACCCCTCCACTTT.

This clone was found a few times. The chain links TRBV7-9 to TRBJ1-2, with a tentative D call TRBD1 (6 bases). V was shortened by 5 bases and J by 4 bases, with 14 bases between the two germline ends. The length of the CDR3 is 14 residues. CDR1 is SEHNR, CDR2 FQNEAQ, per germline (reference sequence). The CDR3 region is CASSAPQGAYGYTF. The CDR3 DNA is TGTGCCAGCAGCGCCCCACAGGGTGCCTATGGCTACACCTTC.

CDR3 nucleotide sequence: TGTGCCACCGGGCAGGGGGTCCTTGTAAACATTCAGTACTTC. This codes for CATGQGVLVNIQYF. The chain combines TRBV28 with TRBJ2-4; 7 bases align to TRBD1. Germline V gene sequence: CDR1 MDHEN, CDR2 SYDVKM. Trimming removed 10 bases from V and 6 bases from J; junction bases left unmatched: 12. CDR3 length equals 14 residues. Using reference TRBV28 and TRBJ2-4 for the parts outside the CDR3, the full variable domain is DVKVTQSSRYLVKRTGEKVFLECVQDMDHENMFWYRQDPGLGLRLIYFSYDVKMKEKGDIPEGYSVSREKKERFSLILESASTNQTSMYLCATGQGVLVNIQYFGAGTRLSVL.

The chain couples TRBV2 to TRBJ2-2, with 12 positions matching TRBD2. CDR1 is SNHLY, CDR2 FYNNEI, per germline. The ends lost 2 bases at V and 1 base at J; junction bases unmatched: 8. This CDR3 is 19 amino acids long. CDR3 DNA sequence: TGTGCCAGCAGTGAATCGGAACTAGCGGGAGGCCGGAACACCGGGGAGCTGTTTTTT. Translating it yields CASSESELAGGRNTGELFF.